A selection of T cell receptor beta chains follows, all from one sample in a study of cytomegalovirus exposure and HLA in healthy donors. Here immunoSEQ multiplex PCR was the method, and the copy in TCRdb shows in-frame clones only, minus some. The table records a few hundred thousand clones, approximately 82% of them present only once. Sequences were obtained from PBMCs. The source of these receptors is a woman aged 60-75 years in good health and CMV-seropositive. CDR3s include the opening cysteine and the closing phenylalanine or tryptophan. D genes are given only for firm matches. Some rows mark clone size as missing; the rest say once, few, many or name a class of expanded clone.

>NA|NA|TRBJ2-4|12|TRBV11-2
TGTGCCAGCAGCTTAGAGGGGAGTATTCAGTACTTC
CASSLEGSIQYF
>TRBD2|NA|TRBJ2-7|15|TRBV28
TGTGCCAGCAGCTCCGGGGGGGAGGGAGTGCGGGAGCAGTACTTC
CASSSGGEGVREQYF
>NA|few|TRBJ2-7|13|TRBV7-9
TGTGCCAGCAGCCCGGGAGTATCTAGAGAGCAGTACTTC
CASSPGVSREQYF
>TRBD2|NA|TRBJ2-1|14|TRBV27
TGTGCCAGCGCGGGACTAGCTCCTTACAATGAGCAGTTCTTC
CASAGLAPYNEQFF
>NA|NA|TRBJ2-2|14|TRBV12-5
TGTGCTAGTGGTTTGGTCCAGGACACCGGGGAGCTGTTTTTT
CASGLVQDTGELFF
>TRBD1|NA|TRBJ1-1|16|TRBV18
TGTGCCAGCTCACCAACCCCGGGACAGGGGAACACTGAAGCTTTCTTT
CASSPTPGQGNTEAFF
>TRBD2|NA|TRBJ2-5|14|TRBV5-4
TGTGCCAGCAGCTCCCCGGGGGGGCTGAAGACCCAGTACTTC
CASSSPGGLKTQYF
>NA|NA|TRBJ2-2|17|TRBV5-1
TGCGCCAGCAGCCCGAATCTGGCCCCCGCAGGCACCGGGGAGCTGTTTTTT
CASSPNLAPAGTGELFF
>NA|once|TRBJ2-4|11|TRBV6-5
TGTGCCAGCAGTCCGGGGGTCGGTCAGTACTTC
CASSPGVGQYF
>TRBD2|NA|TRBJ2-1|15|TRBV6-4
TGTGCCAGCAGTGTTGGCGGGAGTGCTTACAATGAGCAGTTCTTC
CASSVGGSAYNEQFF
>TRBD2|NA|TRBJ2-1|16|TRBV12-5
TGTGCTAGTGCCTGGGGGACTAGCGGGAGAGACAATGAGCAGTTCTTC
CASAWGTSGRDNEQFF
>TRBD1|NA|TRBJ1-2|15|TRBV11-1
TGTGCCAGCAGCCCGGACAGGATCTCCCCCTATGGCTACACCTTC
CASSPDRISPYGYTF
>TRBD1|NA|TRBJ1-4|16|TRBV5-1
TGCGCCAGCAGCTTGGGGTGGGGACAGACTAATGAAAAACTGTTTTTT
CASSLGWGQTNEKLFF
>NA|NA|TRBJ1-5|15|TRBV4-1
TGCGCCAGCAGCAAAGTCCCCATGGCAGGTCAGCCCCAGCATTTT
CASSKVPMAGQPQHF
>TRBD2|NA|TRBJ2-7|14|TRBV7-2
TGTGCCAGCAGCTCGGGACTAGCGGGAGCTGTGCAGTACTTC
CASSSGLAGAVQYF
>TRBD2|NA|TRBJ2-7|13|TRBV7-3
TGTGCCAGCAGTCTTAGCGGGAACCGGGAGCAGTACTTC
CASSLSGNREQYF
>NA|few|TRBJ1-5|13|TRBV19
TGTGCCACCAACCCAGGGAGGAATCAGCCCCAGCATTTT
CATNPGRNQPQHF
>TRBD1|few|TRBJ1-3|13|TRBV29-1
TGCAGCGCCGAGGGGGCAATCGGAAACACCATATATTTT
CSAEGAIGNTIYF
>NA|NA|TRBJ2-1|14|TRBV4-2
TGTGCCAGCAGCCTTGGGCTCGACTACAATGAGCAGTTCTTC
CASSLGLDYNEQFF
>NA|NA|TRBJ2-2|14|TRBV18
TGTGCCAGCTCACACTCCCGGGAAGCCGGGGAGCTGTTTTTT
CASSHSREAGELFF
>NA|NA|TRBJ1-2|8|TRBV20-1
TGCAGGGCCTATGGCTACACCTTC
CRAYGYTF
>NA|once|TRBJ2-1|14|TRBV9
TGTGCCAGCAGCCCCATGACTAGTGACAATGAGCAGTTCTTC
CASSPMTSDNEQFF
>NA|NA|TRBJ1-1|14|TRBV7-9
TGTTCCAGCAGCTTCAGACAGGCGAACACTGAAGCTTTCTTT
CSSSFRQANTEAFF
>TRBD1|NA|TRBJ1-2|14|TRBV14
TGTGCCAGCAGCCAAGGGCAGGGGGACTATGGCTACACCTTC
CASSQGQGDYGYTF
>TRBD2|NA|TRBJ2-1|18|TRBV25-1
TGTGCCAGCAGTGAACAGGGACTAGCCCCCCCACCTCACAATGAGCAGTTCTTC
CASSEQGLAPPPHNEQFF
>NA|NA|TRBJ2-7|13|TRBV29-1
TGCAGCGTAACAGGGAAATACCGATACGAGCAGTACTTC
CSVTGKYRYEQYF
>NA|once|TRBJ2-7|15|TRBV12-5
TGTGCTAGTGGTTTGCCAGGCCCCCTGGGGGGCGAGCAGTACTTC
CASGLPGPLGGEQYF
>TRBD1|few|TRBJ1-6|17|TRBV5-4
TGTGCCAGCAGCTTTTCCGCCGGGACAGGGGTGAATTCACCCCTCCACTTT
CASSFSAGTGVNSPLHF
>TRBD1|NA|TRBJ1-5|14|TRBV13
TGTGCCAGCAGCCCGGGACAGAGCAATCAGCCCCAGCATTTT
CASSPGQSNQPQHF
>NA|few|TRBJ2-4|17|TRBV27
TGTGCCAGCAGTTTGCAGGGGAGATCCCCAGCCAAAAACATTCAGTACTTC
CASSLQGRSPAKNIQYF
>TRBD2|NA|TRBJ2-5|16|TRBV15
TGTGCCACCAGCAGAAACCCTAGCGGGAGAGGTGAGACCCAGTACTTC
CATSRNPSGRGETQYF